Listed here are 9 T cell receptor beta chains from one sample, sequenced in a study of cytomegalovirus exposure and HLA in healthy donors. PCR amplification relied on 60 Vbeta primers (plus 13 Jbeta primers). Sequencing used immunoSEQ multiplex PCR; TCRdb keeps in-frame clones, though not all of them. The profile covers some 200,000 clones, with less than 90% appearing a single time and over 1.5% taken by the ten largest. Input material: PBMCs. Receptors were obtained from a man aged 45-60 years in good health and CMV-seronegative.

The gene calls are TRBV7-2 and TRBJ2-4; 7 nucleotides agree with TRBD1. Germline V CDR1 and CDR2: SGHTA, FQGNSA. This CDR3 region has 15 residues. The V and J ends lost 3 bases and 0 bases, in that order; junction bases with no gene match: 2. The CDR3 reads CASSLGDRAKNIQYF. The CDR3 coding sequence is TGTGCCAGCAGCTTGGGGGACAGAGCCAAAAACATTCAGTACTTC. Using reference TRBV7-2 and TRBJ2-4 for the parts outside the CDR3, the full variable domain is GAGVSQSPSNKVTEKGKDVELRCDPISGHTALYWYRQSLGQGLEFLIYFQGNSAPDKSGLPSDRFSAERTGGSVSTLTIQRTQQEDSAVYLCASSLGDRAKNIQYFGAGTRLSVL.

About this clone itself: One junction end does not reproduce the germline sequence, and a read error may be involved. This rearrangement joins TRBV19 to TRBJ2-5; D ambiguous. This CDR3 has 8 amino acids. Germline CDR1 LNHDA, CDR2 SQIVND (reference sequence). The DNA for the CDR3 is TGTGCCAGTACGAGGAAGGACTTC. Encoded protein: CASTRKDF.

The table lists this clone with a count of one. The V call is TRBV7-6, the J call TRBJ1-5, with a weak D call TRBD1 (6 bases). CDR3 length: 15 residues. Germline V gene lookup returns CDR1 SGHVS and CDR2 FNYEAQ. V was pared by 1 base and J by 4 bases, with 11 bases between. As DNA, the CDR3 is TGTGCCAGCAGCTTAGAACAGGGCGGGAATCAGCCCCAGCATTTT. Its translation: CASSLEQGGNQPQHF.

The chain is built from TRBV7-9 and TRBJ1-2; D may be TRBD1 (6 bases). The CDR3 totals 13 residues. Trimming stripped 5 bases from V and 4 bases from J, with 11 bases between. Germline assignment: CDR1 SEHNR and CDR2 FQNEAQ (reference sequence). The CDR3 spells CASSPDSLYGYTF. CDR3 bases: TGTGCCAGCAGCCCGGACAGCCTCTATGGCTACACCTTC. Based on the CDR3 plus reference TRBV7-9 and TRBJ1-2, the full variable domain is DTGVSQNPRHKITKRGQNVTFRCDPISEHNRLYWYRQTLGQGPEFLTYFQNEAQLEKSRLLSDRFSAERPKGSFSTLEIQRTEQGDSAMYLCASSPDSLYGYTFGSGTRLTVV.

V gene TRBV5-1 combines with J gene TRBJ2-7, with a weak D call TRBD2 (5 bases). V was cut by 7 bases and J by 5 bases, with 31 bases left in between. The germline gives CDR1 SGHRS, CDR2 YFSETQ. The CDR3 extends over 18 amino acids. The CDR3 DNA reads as TGCGCCAGCCCCGAAGGAGCTAGCCGTACCATAGGAAAACACGAGCAGTACTTC. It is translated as CASPEGASRTIGKHEQYF.

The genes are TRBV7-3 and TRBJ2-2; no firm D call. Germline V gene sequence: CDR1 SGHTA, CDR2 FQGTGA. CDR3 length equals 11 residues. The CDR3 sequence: CGTPNTGELFF. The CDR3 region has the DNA TGTGGTACTCCGAACACCGGGGAGCTGTTTTTT.

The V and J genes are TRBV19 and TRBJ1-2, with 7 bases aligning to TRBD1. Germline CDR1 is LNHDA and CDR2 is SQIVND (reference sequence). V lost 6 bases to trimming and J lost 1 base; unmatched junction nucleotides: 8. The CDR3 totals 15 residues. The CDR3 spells CASRLTGDHNYGYTF. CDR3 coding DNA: TGTGCCAGTAGACTAACAGGGGACCATAACTATGGCTACACCTTC.

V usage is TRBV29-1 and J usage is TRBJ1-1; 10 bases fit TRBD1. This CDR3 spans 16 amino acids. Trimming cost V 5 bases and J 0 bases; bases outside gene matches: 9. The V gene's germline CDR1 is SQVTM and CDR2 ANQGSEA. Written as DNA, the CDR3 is TGCAGCGTTACCCCCGGACAGGGGGGTTTGAACACTGAAGCTTTCTTT. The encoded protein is CSVTPGQGGLNTEAFF.

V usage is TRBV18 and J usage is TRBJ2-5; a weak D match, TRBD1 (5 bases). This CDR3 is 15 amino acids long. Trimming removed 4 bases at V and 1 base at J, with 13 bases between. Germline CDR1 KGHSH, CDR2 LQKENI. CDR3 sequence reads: CASSLNRQLQETQYF. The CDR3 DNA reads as TGTGCCAGCTCACTTAACAGACAGCTCCAAGAGACCCAGTACTTC.